This T cell receptor beta chain was observed in a study of persistence of HIV-infected CD4 T cells. The stimulus was an HIV-1 Gag 15-mer peptide pool, 0.95 to 1 ug/peptide/mL. CD40L/CD69 double-negative CD45RO-high memory CD4+ T cells were collected. This CDR3 comprises 15 residues. CDR1 MDHEN and CDR2 SYDVKM come from the germline V gene. V lost 4 bases, J lost 5 bases, and 9 bases stayed unmatched. A note on this clone: No antigen is known for it.

The immunoSEQ assay was version 4, run in survey mode. Produced via immunoSEQ multiplex PCR; TCRdb's table is partial and in-frame only. The top ten clones hold more than 0.9% of a sample with some 39,000 clones, 75% to 85% of them seen once. Source: cultured CD4+ T cells from PBMCs, taken from a patient who received antiretroviral therapy. This chain joins TRBV28 and TRBJ2-5; 8 bases align to TRBD1. The TCR was taken from an adult with HIV. The donor label of this sample is uncertain. The CDR3 nucleotides read TGTGCCAGCAGTTCCCCAGGGGGCTCTGGGGAGACCCAGTACTTC. It encodes CASSSPGGSGETQYF.